Presented here are 24 T cell receptor beta chains from one specimen sequenced in a study of shared clonotypes between healthy human individuals. CD45RO-negative cells were positively selected for CCR7, leaving out terminally differentiated effector memory CD45RA+ cells. Method: immunoSEQ multiplex PCR; TCRdb's copy keeps in-frame clones and lacks some. The sample yields around 2.1 million clones, under 95% seen once. Specimen: naive CD8+ T cells from PBMCs. These receptors all stem from a man younger than 35 in good health. Some clones in this sample may be carry-over from other donors' samples.

This sequence joins TRBV4-1 and TRBJ1-2; 8 bases match TRBD1. Trimming cost V 0 bases and J 5 bases; bases outside gene matches: 17. CDR1 is MGHRA, CDR2 YSYEKL, per germline. The CDR3 spans 19 residues. The CDR3 sequence is CASSQEPGTAHGQGYGYTF. The CDR3 DNA follows: TGCGCCAGCAGCCAAGAACCCGGGACCGCCCACGGACAGGGATATGGCTACACCTTC.

The genes are TRBV11-2 and TRBJ2-5, with TRBD1 identical over 10 bases. The J call may be incorrect, as the DNA end agrees better with TRBJ2-7. The CDR3 runs to 15 residues. Germline CDR1 and CDR2: SGHAT and FQNNGV. DNA of the CDR3: TGTGCCAGCAGCCCACCGGGACAGGGGTCCTACGAGCAGTACTTC. Translation gives CASSPPGQGSYEQYF.

The genes are TRBV5-1 and TRBJ2-7, with D uncertain. The V gene lost 3 bases and the J gene lost 2 bases, with 3 bases spanning the gap. The germline V gene encodes CDR1 SGHRS and CDR2 YFSETQ. CDR3 length: 11 residues. CDR3 DNA sequence: TGCGCCAGCAGCTGGACCTACGAGCAGTACTTC. Translation: CASSWTYEQYF.

The chain carries TRBV5-8 and TRBJ2-5; D call uncertain. V lost 1 base and J lost 1, with 5 bases in between. The CDR3 has 13 residues. Germline CDR1 is SGHTS and CDR2 is YDEGEE. The CDR3 is CASSLPGQETQYF. The CDR3 DNA is TGTGCCAGCAGCTTGCCGGGCCAAGAGACCCAGTACTTC.

About this clone: Other DNA sequences within the sample encode an identical CDR3. The V gene is TRBV27, the J gene TRBJ2-1, with D perhaps TRBD1 (6 bases). V gave up 0 bases and J gave up 1 base, with 13 bases separating them. The CDR3 totals 17 residues. CDR1 MNHEY and CDR2 SMNVEV come from the germline V gene (reference sequence). CDR3: CASSLSTGFSSYNEQFF. The CDR3 DNA reads TGTGCCAGCAGTTTATCTACAGGGTTCTCGTCCTACAATGAGCAGTTCTTC.

This chain uses TRBV29-1 with TRBJ2-4; weak D call: TRBD2 (5 bases). Germline assignment: CDR1 SQVTM and CDR2 ANQGSEA. V was shortened by 1 base and J by 5 bases, with 9 bases between the two germline ends. The CDR3 spans 13 residues. The CDR3 loop reads CSVEVGRENIQYF. The DNA of the CDR3 is TGCAGCGTTGAAGTAGGGCGGGAAAACATTCAGTACTTC.

This chain uses TRBV4-3 with TRBJ2-7, with TRBD2 identical over 8 bases. The CDR3 is made up of 15 amino acids. The V segment lost 1 base and the J segment 1 base; nucleotides outside the gene matches: 3. CDR1 and CDR2 (germline): LGHNA, YSLEER. CDR3 sequence: CASSQGTSTSYEQYF. The CDR3 bases are TGCGCCAGCAGCCAAGGGACTAGCACTTCCTACGAGCAGTACTTC.

This chain connects TRBV13 to TRBJ2-1; a weak D match, TRBD1 (5 bases). The CDR3 spans 14 residues. Germline lookup yields CDR1 PRHDT and CDR2 FYEKMQ (reference sequence). Trimming left V 6 bases short and J 4 bases short, with 13 bases between. CDR3 sequence reads: CASRSRQNYNEQFF. In nucleotides, the CDR3 is TGTGCCAGCAGGTCCCGACAGAATTACAATGAGCAGTTCTTC.

The rearrangement links TRBV29-1 to TRBJ2-4; TRBD2 aligns across 8 bases. Looked up from germline, CDR1 is SQVTM and CDR2 is ANQGSEA. The CDR3 consists of 13 residues. The ends lost 4 bases at V and 6 bases at J; junction bases unmatched: 5. The CDR3 bases are TGCAGCGTTGTTGGACTAGCTAGAAACATTCAGTACTTC. Translating gives CSVVGLARNIQYF.

The rearrangement uses TRBV4-2 and TRBJ2-7; no clear D. The V gene's germline CDR1 is LGHNA and CDR2 YNFKEQ. With 4 bases removed from V and 5 bases from J, the gap between germline ends came to 9 bases. CDR3 size: 12 residues. CDR3 DNA sequence: TGTGCCAGCAGCCTCCACCCTGACGAGCAGTACTTC. Translating it yields CASSLHPDEQYF.

The chain joins TRBV11-2 to TRBJ2-7; 8 bases align to TRBD1. The CDR3 is made up of 15 amino acids. The J segment lost 7 bases and the V segment lost 1 base, leaving 9 bases of the junction unmatched. Germline-derived CDR1 and CDR2 are SGHAT and FQNNGV. DNA of the CDR3: TGTGCCAGCAGCTTAGTCAGGGGGCGAGTGGGGGAGCAGTACTTC. It specifies CASSLVRGRVGEQYF.

V gene TRBV2 combines with J gene TRBJ1-1; D not certain. V lost 6 bases and J lost 10, with 15 bases in between. Germline V gene data show CDR1 as SNHLY and CDR2 as FYNNEI. The CDR3 runs to 12 residues. The CDR3 here is CASRTGSLGAFF. The CDR3 nucleotides are TGTGCCAGCAGGACGGGGAGTTTGGGAGCTTTCTTT.

Worth noting for this clone: At the DNA level, this CDR3 is encoded by other sequences in the same sample as well. This chain connects TRBV9 to TRBJ2-4; no definite D call. The CDR3 sequence is 15 residues long. V shed 0 bases and J shed 0 bases, with 7 bases lying between them. The germline CDR1 and CDR2 sequences are SGDLS and YYNGEE. DNA of the CDR3: TGTGCCAGCAGCGTAGAAGGTTTAGCCAAAAACATTCAGTACTTC. Protein sequence: CASSVEGLAKNIQYF.

This chain joins TRBV5-8 and TRBJ2-1; D remains unclear. CDR3 length equals 11 residues. Trimming took off 0 bases at V and 12 bases at J, with 7 bases between the two ends. CDR1 is SGHTS, CDR2 YDEGEE, per germline. The CDR3 DNA is TGTGCCAGCAGCTTGGCTGTATCGCAGTTCTTC. It translates to CASSLAVSQFF.

The chain links TRBV19 to TRBJ1-2; perhaps TRBD1 as D (6 bases). CDR1 and CDR2 from the germline V gene are LNHDA and SQIVND (reference sequence). Trimming left V 8 bases short and J 4 bases short, with 20 bases between. The CDR3 sequence is 15 residues long. CDR3 nucleotide sequence: TGTGCCAGTTGTCACAGGGACTATTCAGTCTATGGCTACACCTTC. Translated: CASCHRDYSVYGYTF.

This clone was recorded once. The chain uses TRBV7-2 and TRBJ1-4; D gene unclear. The germline V and J ends were trimmed by 10 bases and 8 bases, with 17 bases remaining between them. Germline loops: CDR1 SGHTA, CDR2 FQGNSA. The CDR3 covers 13 residues. The CDR3: CAIYRRGDEKLFF. The CDR3 DNA sequence: TGTGCCATTTACCGGCGGGGTGACGAAAAACTGTTTTTT.

The chain carries TRBV27 and TRBJ2-7, with D maybe TRBD1 (5 bases). V lost 5 bases, J lost 6 bases, and 23 bases lay in between. The length of the CDR3 is 16 residues. Germline assignment: CDR1 MNHEY and CDR2 SMNVEV (reference sequence). This chain's CDR3 is CASSRLVGQGSSEQYF. CDR3 sequence (DNA): TGTGCCAGCAGTAGGTTAGTTGGGCAGGGCTCTTCCGAGCAGTACTTC.

The gene calls are TRBV4-1 and TRBJ1-1, with D perhaps TRBD1 (6 bases). V was clipped by 4 bases and J by 1 base, with 13 bases between them. The CDR3 loop spans 15 amino acids. The germline CDR1 and CDR2 sequences are MGHRA and YSYEKL. CDR3 DNA: TGCGCCAGCAGCCCGACGGACAGACAGAACACTGAAGCTTTCTTT. Amino acid sequence: CASSPTDRQNTEAFF.

The rearrangement uses TRBV7-9 and TRBJ2-2; D is unresolved. Looked up from germline, CDR1 is SEHNR and CDR2 is FQNEAQ (reference sequence). CDR3 size: 14 residues. The V end was cut by 6 bases, the J end by 7 bases, with 15 bases between. CDR3 amino acids: CASSSARFGGELFF. The CDR3 DNA is TGTGCCAGCAGTTCCGCCCGTTTCGGCGGGGAGCTGTTTTTT.

This chain links TRBV6-5 with TRBJ1-2, with D maybe TRBD1 (5 bases). Trimming cost V 0 bases and J 1 base, with 12 bases left between them. The CDR3 has 16 residues. Germline V gene lookup returns CDR1 MNHEY and CDR2 SVGAGI. The chain's CDR3 is CASSYSRGAINYGYTF. CDR3 DNA: TGTGCCAGCAGTTACTCGCGAGGGGCGATTAACTATGGCTACACCTTC.

The chain joins TRBV4-3 to TRBJ2-7, with 8 bases identical to TRBD1. After removal of 0 bases from V and 3 bases from J, the junction contained 7 bases not matched to a gene. The CDR3 has 16 amino acids. Germline CDR1 reads LGHNA; CDR2 reads YSLEER. CDR3 sequence reads: CASSQDHRGEFYEQYF. In DNA form, the CDR3 reads TGCGCCAGCAGCCAAGATCACAGGGGGGAGTTCTACGAGCAGTACTTC.

The gene calls are TRBV7-8 and TRBJ2-5; TRBD1 is a possible D gene (6 bases). V was cut by 5 bases and J by 3 bases, with 13 bases left in between. The CDR3 has 14 amino acids. Germline V gene lookup returns CDR1 SGHVS and CDR2 FQNEAQ. The CDR3 is CASSAPGQEETQYF. The CDR3, as DNA: TGTGCCAGCAGCGCCCCGGGACAAGAAGAGACCCAGTACTTC.

V and J are TRBV27 and TRBJ2-1; no clear D. Germline V CDR1 and CDR2: MNHEY, SMNVEV (reference sequence). The CDR3 is 16 residues long. V lost 3 bases to trimming and J lost 10 bases, with 22 bases between them. CDR3 DNA sequence: TGTGCCAGCAGTTTTGCGTCCATACCCTCTTATGAAGAGCAGTTCTTC. It encodes CASSFASIPSYEEQFF.

This clone was found once. The V and J genes are TRBV4-1 and TRBJ2-1; 8 bases align to TRBD1. Trimming removed 2 bases from V and 1 base from J; junction bases left unmatched: 7. The CDR3 is 17 amino acids. The germline V gene has CDR1 MGHRA and CDR2 YSYEKL. The CDR3: CASSQLPGTGSYNEQFF. Written as DNA, the CDR3 is TGCGCCAGCAGCCAACTCCCCGGGACAGGATCCTACAATGAGCAGTTCTTC.